The clone carrying this T cell receptor beta chain appeared a single time. This record comes from a study of blood T cell repertoires in COVID-19. Background on the study: Samples representing acute and convalescent COVID-19 were sourced from the United States, Italy and Spain. From T cells, B-cell-depleted T cells, or PBMCs came the material, which was cDNA or gDNA.

The table came from immunoSEQ multiplex PCR; TCRdb's copy has only in-frame clones and leaves some out. The repertoire holds approximately 240,000 clones, with more than 80% as singletons. This CDR3 is 16 amino acids long. Germline CDR1 MDHEN, CDR2 SYDVKM. V shed 5 bases, J shed 5 bases, and the junction held 10 bases outside the gene matches. The rearrangement links TRBV28 to TRBJ2-2, with 8 bases matching TRBD1. The receptor was isolated from a woman under 40 with COVID-19, enrolled during active disease. The sample comprised peripheral blood. Here the CDR3 DNA reads TGTGCCAGCAGTATACCCACGGGACAGGCTACCGGGGAGCTGTTTTTT. It translates to CASSIPTGQATGELFF.